One sample yielded the 16 T cell receptor beta chains listed below, sequenced in a study of blood T cell repertoires in COVID-19. The table came from immunoSEQ multiplex PCR; TCRdb's copy has only in-frame clones and leaves some out. This sample carries 320,000 or so clones, about 90% of them seen once, and the ten largest clones take more than 5%. Sequencing was performed on PBMCs or T cells enriched from blood (not recorded which). The receptors stem from a man aged 30-40 years who had recovered from COVID-19.

Notes on this clone: Different DNA sequences within this sample yield the same CDR3. V gene TRBV5-1 combines with J gene TRBJ2-3, with D possibly matching TRBD2 (6 bases). The CDR3 spans 15 residues. The V end was cut by 5 bases, the J end by 1 base, with 14 bases between. CDR1 and CDR2 from the germline V gene are SGHRS and YFSETQ. CDR3 DNA sequence: TGCGCCAGCAGTCGGGGAGGAGCTGGCACAGATACGCAGTATTTT. It is translated as CASSRGGAGTDTQYF.

The V call is TRBV5-1, the J call TRBJ2-3; 8 bases fit TRBD1. Trimming took 3 bases from V and 2 from J; bases not matched to a gene: 8. CDR1 and CDR2 (germline): SGHRS, YFSETQ. This CDR3 comprises 16 residues. In DNA, the CDR3 is TGCGCCAGCAGCTCTGGTCAGGGGGCGAACACAGATACGCAGTATTTT. Translating it yields CASSSGQGANTDTQYF.

This clone was seen only a few times. The CDR3 DNA reads TGTGCCAGCTCCGGCGGGGGGCTTAACACCGGGGAGCTGTTTTTT. Translation: CASSGGGLNTGELFF. This chain links TRBV27 with TRBJ2-2; 8 positions agree with TRBD2. With 8 bases clipped from V and 2 bases from J, the junction kept 7 bases outside the gene matches. In germline, CDR1 is MNHEY, CDR2 SMNVEV (reference sequence). The CDR3 has 15 residues.

This clone was found once. The V and J genes are TRBV7-8 and TRBJ1-5; D possibly corresponds to TRBD1 (6 bases). Germline loops: CDR1 SGHVS, CDR2 FQNEAQ. The CDR3 loop spans 13 amino acids. V was clipped by 2 bases and J by 4 bases, with 6 bases between them. CDR3: CASSLRGNQPQHF. In nucleotides, the CDR3 is TGTGCCAGCAGCTTAAGGGGGAATCAGCCCCAGCATTTT.

In this sample, this clone turned up a few times. The CDR3 bases are TGTGCCATCCGGGAACTTAACACCGGGGAGCTGTTTTTT. It codes for CAIRELNTGELFF. The chain links TRBV10-3 to TRBJ2-2, with a possible D match to TRBD2 (5 bases). Germline CDR1 reads ENHRY; CDR2 reads SYGVKD. The CDR3 spans 13 residues. V was trimmed by 8 bases and J by 2 bases, leaving 9 bases between them.

This clone was observed a few times. The V and J genes are TRBV2 and TRBJ1-3; 10 bases align to TRBD1. This CDR3 has 14 residues. The J segment lost 6 bases and the V segment lost 11 bases, leaving 10 bases of the junction unmatched. CDR1 is SNHLY, CDR2 FYNNEI, per germline. CDR3 in amino acids: CASGDRGMKNTIYF. Here the CDR3 DNA reads TGTGCCTCCGGGGACAGGGGAATGAAAAACACCATATATTTT.

J is TRBJ1-4 and V is TRBV7-9; D is possibly TRBD1 (6 bases). Germline V gene lookup returns CDR1 SEHNR and CDR2 FQNEAQ (reference sequence). The germline V and J ends were trimmed by 5 bases and 4 bases, with 14 bases remaining between them. The CDR3 consists of 15 residues. CDR3 in DNA: TGTGCCAGCAGCGCCTGGGACAAACTTAATGAAAAACTGTTTTTT. Protein: CASSAWDKLNEKLFF.

Of note for this clone: The sample has other DNA sequences that encode this CDR3 too. The rearrangement uses TRBV5-1 and TRBJ2-7; tentative D call: TRBD2 (6 bases). From germline, CDR1 is SGHRS and CDR2 YFSETQ. The CDR3 consists of 14 residues. The V end lost 3 bases, the J end lost 0 bases, and 10 bases lay between the germline ends. CDR3 protein: CASSSGGSSYEQYF. The CDR3 DNA reads TGCGCCAGCAGCTCCGGGGGAAGCTCCTACGAGCAGTACTTC.

This clone has a single count. This chain connects TRBV10-2 to TRBJ1-2, with D uncertain. Trimming took off 3 bases at V and 8 bases at J, with 10 bases between the two ends. The V gene's germline CDR1 is WSHSY and CDR2 SAAADI. The CDR3 totals 12 residues. The CDR3 region has the DNA TGCGCCAGCAGTGACGGCAGCGGGGGCTACACCTTC. It is translated as CASSDGSGGYTF.

V usage is TRBV15 and J usage is TRBJ2-1; TRBD2 matches at 11 bases. The ends lost 1 base at V and 9 bases at J; junction bases unmatched: 8. The CDR3 runs to 16 residues. Germline V gene data show CDR1 as LNHNV and CDR2 as YYDKDF (reference sequence). CDR3: CATSRGIAGGLSEQFF. The DNA of the CDR3 is TGTGCCACCAGCAGAGGAATAGCGGGGGGGCTCTCTGAGCAGTTCTTC.

This clone was picked up a small number of times. This chain connects TRBV23-1 to TRBJ1-5, with D possibly matching TRBD1 (5 bases). TRBV23-1 counts as an open reading frame of uncertain function. The V end lost 0 bases, the J end lost 10 bases, and 16 bases lay between the germline ends. The CDR3 is 15 amino acids. CDR3 residues: CASSQSGRPGGPQHF. The CDR3 DNA reads as TGCGCCAGCAGTCAATCGGGCAGGCCGGGGGGACCCCAGCATTTT.

Comment on this clone: One junction end does not reproduce the germline sequence, and a read error may be involved. The chain recombines TRBV28 with TRBJ1-2, with 12 bases lining up with TRBD1. The CDR3 runs to 16 residues. CDR1 is MDHEN, CDR2 SYDVKM, per germline. This CDR3 is CAISTTPGQGAYGYTF. In DNA form, the CDR3 reads TGTGCCATCAGTACCACCCCGGGACAGGGGGCATATGGCTACACCTTC.

The chain recombines TRBV4-1 with TRBJ1-2; 7 bases map to TRBD1. The CDR3 totals 15 residues. V dropped 1 base and J dropped 4; count of bases not matched to a gene: 6. The germline CDR1 and CDR2 sequences are MGHRA and YSYEKL. This chain's CDR3 is CASSQGGQDIYGYTF. DNA of the CDR3: TGCGCCAGCAGCCAAGGCGGACAGGATATCTATGGCTACACCTTC.

The V gene is TRBV2, the J gene TRBJ1-4; 10 bases agree with TRBD1. V shed 7 bases and J 7 bases; nucleotides not matched to a gene: 9. This CDR3 has 15 amino acids. From germline, CDR1 is SNHLY and CDR2 FYNNEI. CDR3 protein: CASKNDRGRGEKLFF. The CDR3, as DNA: TGTGCCAGCAAAAACGACAGGGGGCGAGGTGAAAAACTGTTTTTT.

The chain joins TRBV28 to TRBJ1-2; D is unclear. The CDR3 loop spans 14 amino acids. The V end was cut by 1 base, the J end by 8 bases, with 14 bases between. Per the germline V gene, CDR1 is MDHEN and CDR2 is SYDVKM. CDR3 DNA sequence: TGTGCCAGCAGTTTATTCCCGGGTACGAACGGCTACACCTTC. This translates into CASSLFPGTNGYTF.

V is TRBV11-2 and J is TRBJ2-7; TRBD1 matches at 7 bases. Germline loops: CDR1 SGHAT, CDR2 FQNNGV. Losses at the gene ends were 5 bases for V and 4 bases for J; bases not matched to a gene: 11. This CDR3 comprises 15 residues. CDR3 nucleotide sequence: TGTGCCAGCAGCCCACTAACAGGGGAAGGTTACGAGCAGTACTTC. Its protein is CASSPLTGEGYEQYF.